This T cell receptor (beta chain) is from a study of CD8 T cells in ankylosing spondylitis. The study, taken as a whole, reports: Ankylosing spondylitis blood appeared to carry a characteristic TCR beta motif of roughly 8 highly homologous variants.

For this clonotype: Its antigen is unknown.

Trimming at V came to 4 bases and at J to 3 bases, leaving 6 bases not matched to a gene. CDR1 PRHDT and CDR2 FYEKMQ come from the germline V gene (reference sequence). This CDR3 region has 15 residues. TCRdb analysed the 5' RACE reads with MiXCR anew, one entry per CDR3 protein. The repertoire holds 200,000 to 300,000 distinct CDR3 sequences, with under 12% as singletons. Sequenced sample: blood, either unsorted or a sorted T cell fraction (not recorded which). The chain uses TRBV13 and TRBJ2-1; 7 bases match TRBD1. The receptor was isolated from a male donor with ankylosing spondylitis or in good health (not recorded which). Here the CDR3 DNA reads TGTGCCAGCAGCTCCCCGGGACAGAACTACAATGAGCAGTTCTTC. This codes for CASSSPGQNYNEQFF.